This T cell receptor beta chain was observed in a study of cytomegalovirus exposure and HLA in healthy donors. Study information: Previous work identified around 120 million unique TCR beta sequences from 150 million to 200 million T cells. Regarding the study as a whole: V segments that were indistinguishable, TRBV6-2 and TRBV6-3 among them, were omitted from analysis. The majority of CMV-associated TCR beta chains were reported as apparently HLA-restricted in a later analysis. Analysis performed later found around 15,000 TCR beta sequences associated with HLA alleles at 0.05 false discovery rate.

It was with 60 Vbeta and 13 Jbeta primers that the PCR ran. Profiling relied on immunoSEQ multiplex PCR, and the TCRdb table lists in-frame clones only, not all of them. The table shows approximately 160,000 clones, with around four fifths occurring only once. V was trimmed by 0 bases and J by 6 bases, leaving 12 bases between them. The CDR3 has 14 amino acids. Germline V gene data show CDR1 as SGHTA and CDR2 as FQGNSA. Turning to this clone: Its antigen remains unknown.

The sample was PBMCs. The V gene is TRBV7-2, the J gene TRBJ2-7; no definite D call. The clonotype was recovered from a man between 18 and 35 years old in good health and CMV-seropositive. In nucleotides, the CDR3 is TGTGCCAGCAGCTTAGCGTCCGAAACCAGCGAGCAGTACTTC. This translates into CASSLASETSEQYF.